This is a list of T cell receptor beta chains from one sample in a study of cytomegalovirus exposure and HLA in healthy donors. Data came from immunoSEQ multiplex PCR; TCRdb stores just in-frame clones and leaves some out. Seen here are some 190,000 clones, around 80% observed once, and the top ten hold less than 1.5%. The sequenced sample consisted of PBMCs. These TCRs come from a girl between 5 and 17 years old in good health and CMV-seropositive. Both conserved end residues are part of each CDR3. The D gene is left open where the match is weak. Clone size is shown for a subset of rows, as once, few, many or a class of expanded clone.

.	TRBD1	TRBJ2-7	TRBV6-1	CASSHRDSVSYEQYF	TGTGCCAGCAGCCACCGGGACAGCGTCTCCTACGAGCAGTACTTC
.	TRBD2	TRBJ2-7	TRBV7-3	CASSKTSGSYEQYF	TGTGCCAGCAGCAAGACTAGCGGGAGCTACGAGCAGTACTTC
.	TRBD2	TRBJ2-1	TRBV6-5	CASSYEGLAGVNEQFF	TGTGCCAGCAGTTACGAAGGACTAGCGGGAGTAAATGAGCAGTTCTTC
.	.	TRBJ2-7	TRBV7-6	CASSKETGVYEQYF	TGTGCCAGCAGCAAAGAGACAGGAGTTTACGAGCAGTACTTC
.	.	TRBJ2-3	TRBV14	CASSLAGFRADTQYF	TGTGCCAGCAGTCTCGCAGGGTTCAGAGCAGATACGCAGTATTTT
.	TRBD1	TRBJ2-5	TRBV7-9	CASSLRDRAQETQYF	TGTGCCAGCAGCCTCCGGGACAGGGCGCAAGAGACCCAGTACTTC
.	.	TRBJ2-7	TRBV9	CASSVGTRVGYEQYF	TGTGCCAGCAGCGTAGGAACCAGGGTCGGCTACGAGCAGTACTTC
.	.	TRBJ1-2	TRBV7-2	CASSFQLPVSGNYGYTF	TGTGCCAGCAGCTTCCAATTACCCGTCTCAGGTAACTATGGCTACACCTTC
.	.	TRBJ2-7	TRBV27	CASSLVGEWRAHEQYF	TGTGCCAGCAGTTTAGTGGGGGAGTGGAGGGCCCACGAGCAGTACTTC
.	TRBD1	TRBJ1-4	TRBV27	CASSLLGQGEEKLFF	TGTGCCAGCAGCCTCCTTGGACAGGGGGAGGAAAAACTGTTTTTT
.	.	TRBJ1-4	TRBV6-1	CASSEARTVGEKLFF	TGTGCCAGCAGTGAAGCGCGGACAGTAGGTGAAAAACTGTTTTTT
.	TRBD2	TRBJ2-7	TRBV7-2	CASSLKGLADPAYEQYF	TGTGCCAGCAGCTTAAAGGGACTAGCGGACCCCGCCTACGAGCAGTACTTC
.	TRBD2	TRBJ2-1	TRBV9	CASSVPSGRTYNEQFF	TGTGCCAGCAGTGTCCCTAGCGGGAGAACCTACAATGAGCAGTTCTTC
few	TRBD2	TRBJ2-2	TRBV19	CASSTTSGTNGELFF	TGTGCCAGTAGCACGACTAGCGGGACGAACGGGGAGCTGTTTTTT
.	TRBD1	TRBJ1-2	TRBV5-1	CASGGPTGNYGYTF	TGCGCCAGCGGGGGACCGACAGGGAACTATGGCTACACCTTC
.	.	TRBJ1-1	TRBV10-2	CASSESEGNTEAFF	TGCGCCAGCAGTGAGTCCGAGGGTAACACTGAAGCTTTCTTT
.	TRBD1	TRBJ1-1	TRBV5-1	CASRTTGITEAFF	TGCGCCAGCAGGACGACAGGGATCACTGAAGCTTTCTTT